This TCR beta chain is from a study of cytomegalovirus exposure and HLA in healthy donors. 60 Vbeta and 13 Jbeta primers were used in PCR. Profiling relied on immunoSEQ multiplex PCR, and the TCRdb table lists in-frame clones only, not all of them. Counted here are over 120,000 clones, approximately 80% occurring once; the ten biggest clones make up 2% to 3%. The V gene end was trimmed by 5 bases and the J gene end by 4 bases; junction bases not matched to a gene: 6. The CDR3 consists of 14 residues. From germline, CDR1 is PRHDT and CDR2 FYEKMQ (reference sequence). A single count supports this clone.

The sequenced sample was PBMCs. V and J are TRBV13 and TRBJ2-5, with 8 bases lining up with TRBD2. The source of this sequence is a woman aged 18-29 years in good health and CMV-seropositive. CDR3 sequence (DNA): TGTGCCAGCAGCCCCCGGGGGGGCGGAGAGACCCAGTACTTC. As protein: CASSPRGGGETQYF.